This TCR beta chain is from a study of blood T cell repertoires in COVID-19. Across the study: The samples span acute and convalescent COVID-19 from the United States, Italy and Spain.

Some clones are missing from TCRdb's copy, which holds only in-frame ones; the method was immunoSEQ multiplex PCR. Found here are fewer than 85,000 clones, about 80% of them singletons; the top ten hold under 40%. Germline V lookup: CDR1 LGHDT, CDR2 YNNKEL (reference sequence). The CDR3 runs to 18 residues. J gave up 0 bases and V 0 bases, and 7 bases lay outside the gene matches. The sample was peripheral blood. The receptor's source is a woman aged 70 to 79 with acute or convalescent COVID-19. The chain joins TRBV3-1 (or the pseudogene TRBV3-2) to TRBJ1-1, with 10 bases lining up with TRBD1. CDR3 residues: CASSQDIWTGGMNTEAFF. The CDR3 bases are TGTGCCAGCAGCCAAGACATTTGGACAGGGGGAATGAACACTGAAGCTTTCTTT.